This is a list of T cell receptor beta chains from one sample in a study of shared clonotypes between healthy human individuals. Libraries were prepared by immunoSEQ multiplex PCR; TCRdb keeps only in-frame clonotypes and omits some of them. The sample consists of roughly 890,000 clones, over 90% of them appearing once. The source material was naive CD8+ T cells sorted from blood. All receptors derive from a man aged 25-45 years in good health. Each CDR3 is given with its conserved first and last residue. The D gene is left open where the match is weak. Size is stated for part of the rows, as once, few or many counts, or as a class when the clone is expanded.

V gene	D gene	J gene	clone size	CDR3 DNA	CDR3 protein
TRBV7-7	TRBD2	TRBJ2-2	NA	TGTGCTAGCAGCAACCGGGAGGGCTGGACCGGGGAGCTGTTTTTT	CASSNREGWTGELFF
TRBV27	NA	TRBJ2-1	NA	TGTGCCAGCAGTTTATCGAGGGCGAATGAGCAGTTCTTC	CASSLSRANEQFF
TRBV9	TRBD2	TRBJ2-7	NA	TGTGCCAGCACCCTCTCCAGTCCGGGGAGGGGCCGAAGCTCCTACGAGCAGTACTTC	CASTLSSPGRGRSSYEQYF
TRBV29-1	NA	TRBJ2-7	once	TGCAGCGTGGAAGACGGATCCCTCTCCTACGAGCAGTACTTC	CSVEDGSLSYEQYF
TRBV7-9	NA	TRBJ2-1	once	TGTGCCAGCAGCTTAGCCATTCTAGGTGAGCAGTTCTTC	CASSLAILGEQFF
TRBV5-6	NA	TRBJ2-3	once	TGTGCCAGCAGCTTTGAGTACCCAGATACGCAGTATTTT	CASSFEYPDTQYF
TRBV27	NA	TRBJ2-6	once	TGTGCCAGCAGTTTTTCAGGGCCTACCTCTGGGGCCAACGTCCTGACTTTC	CASSFSGPTSGANVLTF
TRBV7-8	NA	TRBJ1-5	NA	TGTGCCAGCAGCCGGGACCGGAGCAATCAGCCCCAGCATTTT	CASSRDRSNQPQHF
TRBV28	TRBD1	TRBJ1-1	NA	TGTGCCAGCAGGGGGATAGGACAGGGAATGAACACTGAAGCTTTCTTT	CASRGIGQGMNTEAFF
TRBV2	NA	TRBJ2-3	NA	TGTGCCAGCAGTGAAAGGGCAGATACGCAGTATTTT	CASSERADTQYF
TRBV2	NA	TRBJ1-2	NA	TGTGCCAGCGTGAGTCTCTGGGGGGACTATGGCTACACCTTC	CASVSLWGDYGYTF
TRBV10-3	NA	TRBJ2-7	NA	TGTGCCATCAGGATGGGGGCGGGAGCCACCTCCTACGAGCAGTACTTC	CAIRMGAGATSYEQYF
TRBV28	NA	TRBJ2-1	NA	TGTGCCAGCAGTTTTGGGGACAATGAGCAGTTCTTC	CASSFGDNEQFF
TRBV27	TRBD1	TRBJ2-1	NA	TGTGCCAGCAGTTTAGAGGGGGCGAATGAGCAGTTCTTC	CASSLEGANEQFF
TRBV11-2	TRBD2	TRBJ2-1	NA	TGTGCCAGCACCTGGGGACGCGGGAGGGCTCGGGATGAGCAGTTCTTC	CASTWGRGRARDEQFF
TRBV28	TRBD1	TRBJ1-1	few	TGTGCCAGCAGTCCCGGGACAGGGTACACTGAAGCTTTCTTT	CASSPGTGYTEAFF
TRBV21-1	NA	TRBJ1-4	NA	TGTGCCAGCAGCAAAGGTTTCGCCGGGAAGGGGACAGTCCCTACAACTAATGAAAAACTGTTTTTT	CASSKGFAGKGTVPTTNEKLFF
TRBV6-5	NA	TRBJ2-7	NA	TGTGCCAGCAGTTACTCGAGGACTTACGGGGAACAGTACTTC	CASSYSRTYGEQYF
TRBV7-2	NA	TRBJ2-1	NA	TGTGCCAGCAGCTTGCAGGAACAGGGCTACAATGAGCAGTTCTTC	CASSLQEQGYNEQFF
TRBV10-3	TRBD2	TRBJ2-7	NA	TGTGCCATCAGTGAGTCAGGAGGCGGGGGGAAGAGCGAGCAGTACTTC	CAISESGGGGKSEQYF
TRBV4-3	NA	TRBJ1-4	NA	TGCGCCAGCAGCCAAGACAGGTTTGCAACTAATGAAAAACTGTTTTTT	CASSQDRFATNEKLFF
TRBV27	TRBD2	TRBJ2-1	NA	TGTGCCAGTGTCCGTGGCGGGAGTCACAATGAGCAGTTCTTC	CASVRGGSHNEQFF
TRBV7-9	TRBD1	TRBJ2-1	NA	TGTGCCAGCAGCCCGGACAGGTACAATGAGCAGTTCTTC	CASSPDRYNEQFF
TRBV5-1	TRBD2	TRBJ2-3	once	TGCGCCAGCAGCCCCCCCCGAGGCAGGGAGGGAACAGATACGCAGTATTTT	CASSPPRGREGTDTQYF
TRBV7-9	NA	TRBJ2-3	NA	TGTGCCAGCAGCTTAGGGCTAATCGCGCCAGATACGCAGTATTTT	CASSLGLIAPDTQYF
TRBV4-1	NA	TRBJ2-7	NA	TGCGCCAGCAGCTTTACAGGTTCATTAACCTACGAGCAGTACTTC	CASSFTGSLTYEQYF
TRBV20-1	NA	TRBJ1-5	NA	TGCAGTGCTAGTCAGCCCCAGCATTTT	CSASQPQHF
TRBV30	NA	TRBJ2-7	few	TGTGCCTGGGCACCATCACTCTACGAGCAGTACTTC	CAWAPSLYEQYF
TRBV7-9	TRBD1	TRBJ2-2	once	TGTGCCAGCAGCAAGACAGGGCCCGGGGAGCTGTTTTTT	CASSKTGPGELFF
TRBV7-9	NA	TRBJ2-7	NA	TGTGCCAGCAGCAATGTCGGACAGAGCCCTACCTACGAGCAGTACTTC	CASSNVGQSPTYEQYF
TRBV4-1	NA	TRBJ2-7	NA	TGCGCCAGCAGCCACGGGGCAGGGAGCTCCTACGAGCAGTACTTC	CASSHGAGSSYEQYF
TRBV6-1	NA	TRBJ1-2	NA	TGTGCCAGCAGTGAATGGAATAACTATGGCTACACCTTC	CASSEWNNYGYTF
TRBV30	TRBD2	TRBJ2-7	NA	TGTGCCTGGAGTGTAGGAGCGGGAGGCTACGAGCAGTACTTC	CAWSVGAGGYEQYF
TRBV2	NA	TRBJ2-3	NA	TGTGCCAGCAGTTTCCTGACCGGGACCGTAAGCACAGATACGCAGTATTTT	CASSFLTGTVSTDTQYF
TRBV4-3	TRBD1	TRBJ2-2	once	TGCGCCAGCAGCCCGGACAGGACGAACACCGGGGAGCTGTTTTTT	CASSPDRTNTGELFF
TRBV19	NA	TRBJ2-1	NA	TGTGCCAGTAGCATTTACCGGGACCGACCATTCGGAGAGCAGTTCTTC	CASSIYRDRPFGEQFF
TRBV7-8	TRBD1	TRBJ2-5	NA	TGTGCCAGCAGTATACCACAGGGGGCTGGAGAGACCCAGTACTTC	CASSIPQGAGETQYF
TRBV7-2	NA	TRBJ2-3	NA	TGTGCCAGCAGCCGGGGGCGGAGCAACACAGATACGCAGTATTTT	CASSRGRSNTDTQYF
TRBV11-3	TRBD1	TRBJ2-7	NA	TGTGCCAGCAGCTTAGTCCCCCCAACAGGGGGCCCAACCTACGAGCAGTACTTC	CASSLVPPTGGPTYEQYF
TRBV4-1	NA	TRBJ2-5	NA	TGCGCCAGCAGCCAAGTTGTGGGAGAAGAGACCCAGTACTTC	CASSQVVGEETQYF
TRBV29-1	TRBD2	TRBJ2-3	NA	TGCAGCGTCGAGGGGACTAGCCGGGGCACAGATACGCAGTATTTT	CSVEGTSRGTDTQYF
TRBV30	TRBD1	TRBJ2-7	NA	TGTGCCTGGAGCAGGGACAGGTTTGAGGTGTACGAGCAGTACTTC	CAWSRDRFEVYEQYF
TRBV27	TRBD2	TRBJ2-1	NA	TGTGCCAGCAGTTTATATAGCGGGGCCTACAATGAGCAGTTCTTC	CASSLYSGAYNEQFF
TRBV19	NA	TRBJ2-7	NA	TGTGCCAGTAGTATAGATGGGGGCACTTCCTACGAGCAGTACTTC	CASSIDGGTSYEQYF
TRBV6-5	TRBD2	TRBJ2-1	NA	TGTGCCAGCAGTTTAATAGCGGGAGACGTATCCAATGAGCAGTTCTTC	CASSLIAGDVSNEQFF
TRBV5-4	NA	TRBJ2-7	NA	TGTGCCAGCAGCTTGGACTACGAGCAGTACTTC	CASSLDYEQYF
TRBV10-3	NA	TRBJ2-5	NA	TGTGCCATCAGTGAGTCGCAGGCGCGAGAGACCCAGTACTTC	CAISESQARETQYF
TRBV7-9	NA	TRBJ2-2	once	TGTGCCAGCAGCTTAATGACCCGAGACACCGGGGAGCTGTTTTTT	CASSLMTRDTGELFF
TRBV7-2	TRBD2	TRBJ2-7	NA	TGTGCCAGCAGCTCTATCCAGACTAGCCTTTCCTACGAGCAGTACTTC	CASSSIQTSLSYEQYF
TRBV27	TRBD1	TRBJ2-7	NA	TGTGCCAGCAGGCTCCGGGACAGGGGACACGAGCAGTACTTC	CASRLRDRGHEQYF
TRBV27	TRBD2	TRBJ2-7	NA	TGTGCCAGCCTGGACGGAGCGGGAGGGCCTTGGTACGAGCAGTACTTC	CASLDGAGGPWYEQYF
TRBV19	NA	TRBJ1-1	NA	TGTGCCAGTAGCACCGGGACCCAAGCTTTCTTT	CASSTGTQAFF
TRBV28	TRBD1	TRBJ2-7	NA	TGTGCCAGCAGTTTAAGGGTTAACTCCGGGACAGGGGGCGCCGAGCAGTACTTC	CASSLRVNSGTGGAEQYF
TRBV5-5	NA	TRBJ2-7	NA	TGTGCCAGCAGCTTGGGGGTAGCAGGGACCTACGAGCAGTACTTC	CASSLGVAGTYEQYF